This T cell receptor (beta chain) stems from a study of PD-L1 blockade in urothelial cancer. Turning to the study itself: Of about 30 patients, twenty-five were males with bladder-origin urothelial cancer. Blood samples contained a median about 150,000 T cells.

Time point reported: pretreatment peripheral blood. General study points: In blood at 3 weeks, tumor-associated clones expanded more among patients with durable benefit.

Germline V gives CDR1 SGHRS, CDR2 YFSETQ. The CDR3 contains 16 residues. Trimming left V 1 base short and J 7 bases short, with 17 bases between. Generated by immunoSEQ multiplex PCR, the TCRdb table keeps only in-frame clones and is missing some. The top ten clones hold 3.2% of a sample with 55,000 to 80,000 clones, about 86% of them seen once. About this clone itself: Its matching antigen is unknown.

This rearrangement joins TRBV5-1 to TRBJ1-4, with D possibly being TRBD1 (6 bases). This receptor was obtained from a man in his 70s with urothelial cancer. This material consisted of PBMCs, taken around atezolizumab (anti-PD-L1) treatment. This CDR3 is CASSLTRGPAGEKLFF. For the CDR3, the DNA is TGCGCCAGCAGCTTGACGCGGGGGCCTGCCGGTGAAAAACTGTTTTTT.